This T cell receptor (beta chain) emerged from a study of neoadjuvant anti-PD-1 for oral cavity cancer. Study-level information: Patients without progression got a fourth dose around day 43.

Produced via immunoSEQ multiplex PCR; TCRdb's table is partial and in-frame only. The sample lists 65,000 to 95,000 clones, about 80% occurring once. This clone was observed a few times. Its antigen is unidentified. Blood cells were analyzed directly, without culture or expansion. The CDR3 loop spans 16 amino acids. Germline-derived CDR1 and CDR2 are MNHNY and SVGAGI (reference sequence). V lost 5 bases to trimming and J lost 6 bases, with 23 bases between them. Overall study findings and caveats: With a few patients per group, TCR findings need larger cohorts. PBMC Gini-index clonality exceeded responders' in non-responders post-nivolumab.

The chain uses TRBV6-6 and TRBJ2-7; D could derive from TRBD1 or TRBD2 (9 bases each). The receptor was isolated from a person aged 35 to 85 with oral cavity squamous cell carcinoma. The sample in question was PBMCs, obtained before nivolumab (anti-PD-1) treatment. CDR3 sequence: CASSNLAGQGIGEQYF. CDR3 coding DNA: TGTGCCAGCAGTAACCTAGCGGGACAGGGAATCGGCGAGCAGTACTTC.